These 31 T cell receptor beta chains came from one sample sequenced in a study of OX40 agonist ivuxolimab in advanced cancers. Libraries were constructed by the immunoSEQ multiplex PCR assay. Imported from immuneACCESS, the table was reduced by TCRdb to in-frame sequences with V and J called. These copies leave out some clones; in studies compared against another copy, an unresolved V gene accounts for under half, and the cause of the remainder is not known. The sample table shows 60,000 to 75,000 clones, and about 80% are seen once. Approximately 1.3% of the sample lies in the top ten. The material was CD4+ or CD8+ T cells sorted from blood, obtained in a trial of the OX40 agonist ivuxolimab. All receptors come from an adult with an advanced solid tumor such as melanoma, head and neck, liver or kidney cancer.

The chain has TRBV11-2 and TRBJ2-7, with TRBD1 matching 8 bases. The CDR3 loop spans 15 amino acids. Germline lookup yields CDR1 SGHAT and CDR2 FQNNGV. V was clipped by 0 bases and J by 4 bases; unmatched bases: 5. CDR3 region: CASSLEPGQVYEQYF. The CDR3 DNA sequence: TGTGCCAGCAGCTTAGAACCGGGACAGGTGTACGAGCAGTACTTC.

The table lists this clone with a few counts. The rearrangement links TRBV6-5 to TRBJ1-2; no definite D call. Trimming removed 0 bases from V and 3 bases from J, with 8 bases in between. Germline values: CDR1 MNHEY, CDR2 SVGAGI. CDR3 size: 14 residues. CDR3 protein: CASSYSIGDYGYTF. In nucleotides, the CDR3 is TGTGCCAGCAGTTACTCGATTGGGGACTATGGCTACACCTTC.

The chain couples TRBV7-3 to TRBJ2-5; D gene unclear. Germline V lookup: CDR1 SGHTA, CDR2 FQGTGA. This CDR3 is 13 amino acids long. V lost 1 base and J 2 bases, leaving 5 bases between the germline ends. CDR3 bases: TGTGCCAGCAGCTTAAGTTATCAAGAGACCCAGTACTTC. It yields the protein CASSLSYQETQYF.

The chain couples TRBV19 to TRBJ2-2; 7 bases are shared with TRBD2. This CDR3 is 17 amino acids long. Per the germline V gene, CDR1 is LNHDA and CDR2 is SQIVND (reference sequence). The junction had 9 bases not matched to a gene; V was cut back by 0 bases and J by 5 bases. CDR3 sequence (DNA): TGTGCCAGTAGTATAGATATGCGGGGGAGGAAAACCGGGGAGCTGTTTTTT. Its translation is CASSIDMRGRKTGELFF.

The chain couples TRBV23-1 to TRBJ1-3; 8 nucleotides line up with TRBD1. TRBV23-1 is designated an ORF whose function remains uncertain. The ends lost 8 bases at V and 6 bases at J; junction bases unmatched: 12. This CDR3 contains 15 residues. The CDR3 bases are TGCGCCAGCGAACCGACAGGGGTAGTAGAAAACACCATATATTTT. It encodes CASEPTGVVENTIYF.

This chain links TRBV7-4 with TRBJ2-7; D is unclear. CDR1 SGHVT and CDR2 SQSDAQ come from the germline V gene. This CDR3 has 12 amino acids. V was clipped by 1 base and J by 7 bases, with 8 bases between them. Here the CDR3 DNA reads TGTGCCAGCAGCTTAGTGAGGCAGGAGCAGTACTTC. It is translated as CASSLVRQEQYF.

This clone has only a few counts. CDR3 protein: CASSRQMNTEAFF. For the CDR3, the DNA is TGTGCCAGCAGTCGACAGATGAACACTGAAGCTTTCTTT. The chain links TRBV28 to TRBJ1-1, with a possible D match to TRBD1 (5 bases). CDR1 and CDR2 from the germline V gene are MDHEN and SYDVKM. The V gene lost 5 bases and the J gene lost 0 bases, with 7 bases spanning the gap. This CDR3 is built from 13 residues.

The genes are TRBV4-3 and TRBJ2-1; D gene uncertain. CDR1 is LGHNA, CDR2 YSLEER, per germline. Trimming removed 0 bases from V and 0 bases from J, with 12 bases in between. The CDR3 is 17 residues long. The CDR3 region has the DNA TGCGCCAGCAGCCAAGATGGCCAGCTTAGCTCCTACAATGAGCAGTTCTTC. Residues: CASSQDGQLSSYNEQFF.

V usage is TRBV7-2 and J usage is TRBJ2-1, with 9 bases fitting TRBD2. The junction had 6 bases not matched to a gene; V was cut back by 2 bases and J by 10 bases. The length of the CDR3 is 14 residues. Germline CDR1 reads SGHTA; CDR2 reads FQGNSA. The CDR3 DNA reads as TGTGCCAGCAGCTTAATTCGGAGCGGGGGGGAGCAGTTCTTC. It specifies CASSLIRSGGEQFF.

V and J are TRBV2 and TRBJ1-3, with D unclear. Germline V gene sequence: CDR1 SNHLY, CDR2 FYNNEI. The germline V and J ends were trimmed by 6 bases and 0 bases, with 12 bases remaining between them. The CDR3 covers 15 residues. The DNA for the CDR3 is TGTGCCAGCAGAGGAAGCGGAAACTCTGGAAACACCATATATTTT. Translated, it gives CASRGSGNSGNTIYF.

This clone was found once. V usage is TRBV5-1 and J usage is TRBJ2-1; D is uncertain. This CDR3 is 12 amino acids long. Germline V gene data show CDR1 as SGHRS and CDR2 as YFSETQ. The V end lost 7 bases, the J end lost 5 bases, and 10 bases lay between the germline ends. The CDR3 spells CASRPDHNEQFF. In DNA, the CDR3 is TGCGCCAGCCGGCCTGACCACAATGAGCAGTTCTTC. The whole variable domain, filled in from reference TRBV5-1 and TRBJ2-1, reads KAGVTQTPRYLIKTRGQQVTLSCSPISGHRSVSWYQQTPGQGLQFLFEYFSETQRNKGNFPGRFSGRQFSNSRSEMNVSTLELGDSALYLCASRPDHNEQFFGPGTRLTVL.

This chain joins TRBV28 and TRBJ2-7, with TRBD2 matching 12 bases. Unmatched junction bases numbered 14, after V lost 4 bases and J lost 4 bases. Germline V lookup: CDR1 MDHEN, CDR2 SYDVKM. The CDR3 spans 18 residues. DNA for the CDR3: TGTGCCAGCAGTTCCCCGGCCCCTGGACTAGCGGGGTATTACGAGCAGTACTTC. Residues: CASSSPAPGLAGYYEQYF.

The gene calls are TRBV11-2 and TRBJ1-5, with D uncertain. This CDR3 spans 15 amino acids. V lost 3 bases, J lost 0 bases, and 9 bases lay in between. Looked up from germline, CDR1 is SGHAT and CDR2 is FQNNGV. The CDR3 loop is CASSLGGYSNQPQHF. CDR3 nucleotides: TGTGCCAGCAGCTTGGGAGGGTATAGCAATCAGCCCCAGCATTTT.

The chain joins TRBV11-2 to TRBJ1-2, with 10 positions matching TRBD1. The CDR3 length is 16 residues. Germline V lookup: CDR1 SGHAT, CDR2 FQNNGV. Trimming cost V 1 base and J 8 bases; bases outside gene matches: 10. CDR3 DNA sequence: TGTGCCAGCAGCTTAGTCCCCGGGACAGGGGTAAAGGGCTACACCTTC. It yields the protein CASSLVPGTGVKGYTF. Using reference TRBV11-2 and TRBJ1-2 for the parts outside the CDR3, the full variable domain is EAGVAQSPRYKIIEKRQSVAFWCNPISGHATLYWYQQILGQGPKLLIQFQNNGVVDDSQLPKDRFSAERLKGVDSTLKIQPAKLEDSAVYLCASSLVPGTGVKGYTFGSGTRLTVV.

This chain uses TRBV9 with TRBJ1-3, with D unclear. V was clipped by 3 bases and J by 3 bases, with 10 bases between them. The CDR3 runs to 14 residues. CDR1 and CDR2 from the germline V gene are SGDLS and YYNGEE. The CDR3 here is CASSAAPGGNTIYF. The CDR3 DNA sequence: TGTGCCAGCAGCGCGGCTCCCGGTGGAAACACCATATATTTT.

V gene TRBV4-3 combines with J gene TRBJ1-2, with D hard to call. CDR3 size: 15 residues. V was trimmed by 0 bases and J by 2 bases, leaving 10 bases between them. CDR1 is LGHNA and CDR2 is YSLEER in the germline V gene. CDR3 amino acids: CASSQEQHSNYGYTF. The CDR3 coding sequence is TGCGCCAGCAGCCAAGAGCAACACAGCAACTATGGCTACACCTTC.

The rearrangement joins TRBV4-1 to TRBJ1-3, with 8 bases fitting TRBD1. The CDR3 runs 17 residues. V lost 0 bases, J lost 4 bases, and 8 bases stayed unmatched. Germline-derived CDR1 and CDR2 are MGHRA and YSYEKL. The CDR3 DNA reads TGCGCCAGCAGCCAAGATATTGAAAGGACAGGGGGAAACACCATATATTTT. Residues: CASSQDIERTGGNTIYF.

The chain combines TRBV6-1 with TRBJ1-6; tentative D call: TRBD1 (6 bases). This CDR3 is built from 15 residues. Trimming cost V 7 bases and J 6 bases, with 16 bases left between them. Looked up from germline, CDR1 is MNHNS and CDR2 is SASEGT. CDR3 residues: CASTPQGQSNSPLHF. CDR3 coding DNA: TGTGCCAGCACCCCGCAGGGGCAGAGTAATTCACCCCTCCACTTT.

The chain carries TRBV15 and TRBJ1-5; 7 positions match TRBD1. CDR3 length: 16 residues. CDR1 is LNHNV, CDR2 YYDKDF, per germline (reference sequence). Trimming at V came to 0 bases and at J to 7 bases, leaving 9 bases not matched to a gene. Here the CDR3 DNA reads TGTGCCACCAGCAGAGATTCCGGGACAGCAGGCCAGCCCCAGCATTTT. It yields the protein CATSRDSGTAGQPQHF.

This rearrangement joins TRBV9 to TRBJ2-1; 8 bases match TRBD2. This CDR3 comprises 15 residues. Per germline, CDR1 SGDLS and CDR2 YYNGEE. Trimming took 4 bases from V and 4 from J; bases not matched to a gene: 7. The CDR3, as DNA: TGTGCCAGCAGCTTAGGGCGGGGGGAATACAATGAGCAGTTCTTC. It is translated as CASSLGRGEYNEQFF.

The chain carries TRBV9 and TRBJ2-2; D is possibly TRBD1 (6 bases). V was shortened by 0 bases and J by 6 bases, with 6 bases between the two germline ends. CDR3 size: 13 residues. Per germline, CDR1 SGDLS and CDR2 YYNGEE. The DNA of the CDR3 is TGTGCCAGCAGCGTAGAGGGGGCCGGGGAGCTGTTTTTT. Its translation is CASSVEGAGELFF.

The chain employs TRBV25-1 and TRBJ1-1; D perhaps matches TRBD1 (6 bases). This CDR3 is built from 17 residues. In germline, CDR1 is MGHDK, CDR2 SYGVNS. V lost 3 bases and J 3 bases, leaving 20 bases between the germline ends. CDR3 nucleotide sequence: TGTGCCAGCAGTGAGGGTGGGGGCCGGTACCTGGACACTGAAGCTTTCTTT. This gives the protein CASSEGGGRYLDTEAFF.

The chain recombines TRBV5-1 with TRBJ2-5, with 10 bases aligning to TRBD1. The CDR3 loop spans 16 amino acids. The germline V gene encodes CDR1 SGHRS and CDR2 YFSETQ. The V segment lost 4 bases and the J segment 5 bases; nucleotides outside the gene matches: 11. CDR3 residues: CASSPRTGGGGETQYF. CDR3 bases: TGCGCCAGCAGCCCGAGGACAGGGGGAGGTGGTGAGACCCAGTACTTC.

The chain links TRBV5-1 to TRBJ1-2, with D maybe TRBD1 (5 bases). The CDR3 consists of 14 residues. V lost 1 base to trimming and J lost 7 bases, with 14 bases between them. Germline CDR1 is SGHRS and CDR2 is YFSETQ. The CDR3 coding sequence is TGCGCCAGCAGCTTGAACAACAGGCGAACTGGCTACACCTTC. This gives the protein CASSLNNRRTGYTF.

The rearrangement joins TRBV7-9 to TRBJ1-4; no clear D gene. Per germline, CDR1 SEHNR and CDR2 FQNEAQ (reference sequence). CDR3 length equals 16 residues. Trimming removed 4 bases from V and 6 bases from J, with 18 bases in between. The CDR3 sequence is CASSSWGLQQHEKLFF. The CDR3 region has the DNA TGTGCCAGCAGCTCCTGGGGTTTACAGCAGCATGAAAAACTGTTTTTT. The whole variable domain, remainder taken from reference TRBV7-9 and TRBJ1-4, is DTGVSQNPRHKITKRGQNVTFRCDPISEHNRLYWYRQTLGQGPEFLTYFQNEAQLEKSRLLSDRFSAERPKGSFSTLEIQRTEQGDSAMYLCASSSWGLQQHEKLFFGSGTQLSVL.

The chain carries TRBV5-5 and TRBJ1-2, with 7 bases aligning to TRBD1. CDR1 is SGHKS and CDR2 is YYEKEE in the germline V gene (reference sequence). Trimming removed 0 bases from V and 1 base from J; junction bases left unmatched: 6. The CDR3 spans 16 residues. The CDR3 sequence is CASSLVTGPSNYGYTF. In DNA, the CDR3 is TGTGCCAGCAGCTTGGTGACAGGGCCAAGTAACTATGGCTACACCTTC.

V usage is TRBV11-2 and J usage is TRBJ2-5; 8 bases match TRBD1. The CDR3 length is 13 residues. Germline V CDR1 and CDR2: SGHAT, FQNNGV. The J segment lost 14 bases and the V segment lost 1 base, leaving 9 bases of the junction unmatched. In DNA form, the CDR3 reads TGTGCCAGCAGCTTAGGTGGCAGGGGGCCATCCTACTTC. Translation: CASSLGGRGPSYF.

V usage is TRBV10-2 and J usage is TRBJ2-2; possibly TRBD1 or TRBD2 for D (5 bases each). Germline V gene data show CDR1 as WSHSY and CDR2 as SAAADI. CDR3 size: 14 residues. Trimming shortened V by 4 bases and J by 3 bases, and 9 bases separated the two germline ends. The CDR3 reads CASSGDGYTGELFF. The CDR3 DNA reads as TGCGCCAGCAGTGGGGACGGATACACCGGGGAGCTGTTTTTT.

This chain links TRBV18 with TRBJ2-3; the D gene is possibly TRBD2 (6 bases). The ends were cut back, 6 bases at V and 0 bases at J, with 10 bases in the middle. This CDR3 comprises 14 residues. The germline V gene has CDR1 KGHSH and CDR2 LQKENI. CDR3 loop: CASSSGVSTDTQYF. CDR3 DNA: TGTGCCAGCTCGTCGGGGGTTAGCACAGATACGCAGTATTTT.

The genes are TRBV10-1 and TRBJ2-3, with a tentative D call TRBD2 (6 bases). The CDR3 length is 15 residues. Germline loops: CDR1 WNHNN, CDR2 SYGVQD (reference sequence). V was clipped by 8 bases and J by 1 base, with 16 bases between them. The CDR3 is CASQLEGAGTDTQYF. The CDR3 DNA reads TGCGCCAGCCAGCTGGAGGGAGCGGGCACAGATACGCAGTATTTT.

This clone showed up just a few times. The CDR3 nucleotides are TGTGCCAGCAGCTCCCGACTAGAACAAGAGACCCAGTACTTC. This codes for CASSSRLEQETQYF. The V gene is TRBV11-3, the J gene TRBJ2-5; D may be TRBD2 (6 bases). This CDR3 is 14 amino acids long. CDR1 SGHNT and CDR2 YENEEA come from the germline V gene. V was trimmed by 4 bases and J by 2 bases, leaving 11 bases between them.